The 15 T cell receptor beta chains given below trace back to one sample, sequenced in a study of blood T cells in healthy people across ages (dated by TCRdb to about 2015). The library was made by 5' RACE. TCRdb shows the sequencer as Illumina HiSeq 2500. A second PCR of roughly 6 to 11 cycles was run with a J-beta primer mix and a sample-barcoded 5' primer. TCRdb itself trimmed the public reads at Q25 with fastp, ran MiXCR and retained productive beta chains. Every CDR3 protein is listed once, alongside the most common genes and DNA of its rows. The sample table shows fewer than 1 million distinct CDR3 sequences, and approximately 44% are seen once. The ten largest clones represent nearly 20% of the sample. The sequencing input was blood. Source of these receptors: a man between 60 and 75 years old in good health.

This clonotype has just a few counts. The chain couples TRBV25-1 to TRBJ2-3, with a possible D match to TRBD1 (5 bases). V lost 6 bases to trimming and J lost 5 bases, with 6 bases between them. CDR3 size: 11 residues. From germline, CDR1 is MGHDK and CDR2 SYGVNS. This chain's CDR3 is CASRRGDTQYF. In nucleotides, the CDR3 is TGTGCCAGCAGAAGGGGAGATACGCAGTATTTT.

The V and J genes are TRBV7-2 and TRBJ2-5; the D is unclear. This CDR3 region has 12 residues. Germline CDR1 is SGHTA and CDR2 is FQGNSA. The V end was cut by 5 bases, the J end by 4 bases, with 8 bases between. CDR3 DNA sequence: TGTGCCAGCAGCGTGAAAGGAGAGACCCAGTACTTC. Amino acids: CASSVKGETQYF.

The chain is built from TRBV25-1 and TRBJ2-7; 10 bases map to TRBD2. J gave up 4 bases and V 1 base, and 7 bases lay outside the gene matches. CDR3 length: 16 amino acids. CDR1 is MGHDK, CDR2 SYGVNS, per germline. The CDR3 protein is CASSESASGGPYEQYF. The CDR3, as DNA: TGTGCCAGCAGTGAATCGGCTAGCGGGGGCCCGTACGAGCAGTACTTC.

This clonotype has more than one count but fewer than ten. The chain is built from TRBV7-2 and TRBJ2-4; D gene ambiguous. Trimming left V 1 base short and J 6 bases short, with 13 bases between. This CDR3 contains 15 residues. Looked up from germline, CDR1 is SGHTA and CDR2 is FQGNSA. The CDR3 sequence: CASSLGYSRINIQYF. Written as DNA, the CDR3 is TGTGCCAGCAGCTTAGGTTACAGCAGGATAAACATTCAGTACTTC.

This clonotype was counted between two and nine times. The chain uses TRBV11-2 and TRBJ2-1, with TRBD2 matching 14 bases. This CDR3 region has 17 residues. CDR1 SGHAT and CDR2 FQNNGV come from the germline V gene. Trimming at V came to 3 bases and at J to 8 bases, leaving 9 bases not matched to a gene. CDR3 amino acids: CASSLAPTSGGAHEQFF. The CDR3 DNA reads TGTGCCAGCAGCTTGGCCCCGACTAGCGGGGGGGCCCATGAGCAGTTCTTC. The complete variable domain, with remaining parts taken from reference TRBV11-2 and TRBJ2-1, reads EAGVAQSPRYKIIEKRQSVAFWCNPISGHATLYWYQQILGQGPKLLIQFQNNGVVDDSQLPKDRFSAERLKGVDSTLKIQPAKLEDSAVYLCASSLAPTSGGAHEQFFGPGTRLTVL.

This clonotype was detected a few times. The CDR3 sequence: CASSQDVGGGSDEQFF. CDR3 DNA sequence: TGTGCCAGCAGCCAAGATGTCGGGGGCGGGTCTGATGAGCAGTTCTTC. The chain carries TRBV3-1 and TRBJ2-1; D assignment may be TRBD1 or TRBD2 (6 bases each). Germline V lookup: CDR1 LGHDT, CDR2 YNNKEL (reference sequence). The CDR3 consists of 16 residues. The V gene lost 0 bases and the J gene lost 8 bases, with 17 bases spanning the gap.

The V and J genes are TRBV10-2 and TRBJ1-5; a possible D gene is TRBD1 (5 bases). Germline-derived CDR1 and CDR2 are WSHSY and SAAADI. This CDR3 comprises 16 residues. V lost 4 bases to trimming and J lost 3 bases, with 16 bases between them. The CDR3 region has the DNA TGCGCCAGCAGTGGATCGTCAGGGACCATCAATCAGCCCCAGCATTTT. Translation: CASSGSSGTINQPQHF.

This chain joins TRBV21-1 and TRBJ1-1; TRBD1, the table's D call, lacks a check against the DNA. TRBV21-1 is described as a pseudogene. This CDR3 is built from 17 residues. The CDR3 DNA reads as TGTGCCAGCAGCAAAGAGGGGACAAGGGGAAGGTGCGCTGAAGCTTTCTTT. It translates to CASSKEGTRGRCAEAFF.

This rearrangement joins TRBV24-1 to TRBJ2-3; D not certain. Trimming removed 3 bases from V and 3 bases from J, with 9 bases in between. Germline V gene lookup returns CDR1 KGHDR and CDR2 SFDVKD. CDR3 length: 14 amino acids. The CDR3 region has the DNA TGTGCCACCAGTGATCCGACCCAAACAGATACGCAGTATTTT. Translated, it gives CATSDPTQTDTQYF.

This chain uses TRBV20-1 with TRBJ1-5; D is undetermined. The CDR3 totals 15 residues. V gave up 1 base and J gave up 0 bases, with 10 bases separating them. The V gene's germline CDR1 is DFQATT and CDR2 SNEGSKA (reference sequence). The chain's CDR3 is CSARADVYSNQPQHF. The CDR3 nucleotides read TGCAGTGCTAGAGCCGACGTCTATAGCAATCAGCCCCAGCATTTT.

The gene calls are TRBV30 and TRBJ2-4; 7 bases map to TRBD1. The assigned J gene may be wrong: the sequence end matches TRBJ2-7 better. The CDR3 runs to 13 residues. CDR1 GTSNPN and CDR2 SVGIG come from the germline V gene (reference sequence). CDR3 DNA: TGTGCCTGGAGTGTAGGGACAGCGCACGAGCAGTACTTC. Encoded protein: CAWSVGTAHEQYF.

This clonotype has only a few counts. The CDR3 DNA is TGTGCCGGTCTTAGGGGCAATGAGCAGTTCTTC. Translating it yields CAGLRGNEQFF. The rearrangement uses TRBV12-3 or TRBV12-4 and TRBJ2-1; tentatively, D is TRBD1 (5 bases). V was pared by 11 bases and J by 6 bases, with 11 bases between. This CDR3 is built from 11 residues.

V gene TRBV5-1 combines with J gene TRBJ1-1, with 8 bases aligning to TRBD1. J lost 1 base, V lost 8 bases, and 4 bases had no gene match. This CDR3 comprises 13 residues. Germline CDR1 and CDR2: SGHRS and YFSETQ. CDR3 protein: CASKDRENTEAFF. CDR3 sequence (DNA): TGCGCCAGTAAGGACAGGGAGAACACTGAAGCTTTCTTT.

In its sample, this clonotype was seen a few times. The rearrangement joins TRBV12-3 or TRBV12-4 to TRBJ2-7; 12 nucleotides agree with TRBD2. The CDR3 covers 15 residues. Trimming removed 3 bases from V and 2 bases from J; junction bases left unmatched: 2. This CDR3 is CASSFGLAGPYEQYF. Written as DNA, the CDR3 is TGTGCCAGCAGTTTCGGACTAGCGGGGCCCTACGAGCAGTACTTC.

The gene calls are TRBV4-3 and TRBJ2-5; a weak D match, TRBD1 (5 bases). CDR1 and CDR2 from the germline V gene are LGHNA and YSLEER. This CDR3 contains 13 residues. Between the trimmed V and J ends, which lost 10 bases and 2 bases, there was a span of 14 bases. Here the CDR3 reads CATSRAVQETQYF. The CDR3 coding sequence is TGCGCCACATCCAGGGCAGTTCAAGAGACCCAGTACTTC.